These T cell receptor beta chains were read from a single sample in a study of CD8 T cells in ankylosing spondylitis. MiXCR was run by TCRdb on the 5' RACE reads, yielding one entry per CDR3 protein. The table has around 770,000 distinct CDR3 sequences, 15% to 20% seen once. Sequenced input: blood, either unsorted or a sorted T cell fraction (not recorded which). The receptor source for this set is a male donor with ankylosing spondylitis. Both conserved end residues are part of each CDR3. D genes are given only for firm matches. The size entry is marked missing in some rows and otherwise reads once, few, many or a size class.

CDR3: CSAAGLVYATQYF
DNA: TGCAGTGCCGCCGGACTGGTTTACGCGACCCAGTACTTC
V: TRBV20-1
size: -
D: -
J: TRBJ2-5

CDR3: CASSLSTGPQETQYF
DNA: TGTGCCAGCAGCTTATCCACCGGGCCTCAAGAGACCCAGTACTTC
V: TRBV12-3/TRBV12-4
size: -
D: -
J: TRBJ2-5

CDR3: CSATPWLAGGPHEQFF
DNA: TGCAGTGCTACCCCCTGGCTAGCGGGAGGGCCCCATGAGCAGTTCTTC
V: TRBV20-1
size: -
D: TRBD2
J: TRBJ2-1

CDR3: CASSYAGGVIETQYF
DNA: TGTGCCAGCAGCTACGCAGGGGGCGTAATAGAGACCCAGTACTTC
V: TRBV12-3/TRBV12-4
size: -
D: TRBD1
J: TRBJ2-5

CDR3: CASSPRGRGDEQFF
DNA: TGTGCCAGCAGCCCAAGGGGACGGGGGGATGAGCAGTTCTTC
V: TRBV7-9
size: -
D: TRBD2
J: TRBJ2-1

CDR3: CAARGGETQYF
DNA: TGTGCCGCCCGGGGGGGGGAGACCCAGTACTTC
V: TRBV7-2
size: many
D: TRBD2
J: TRBJ2-5

CDR3: CASSQTIGLAGQEQYF
DNA: TGCGCCAGCAGCCAGACCATTGGGCTAGCGGGACAAGAGCAGTACTTC
V: TRBV5-1
size: few
D: TRBD2
J: TRBJ2-7

CDR3: CASQLLGLAGGRETQYF
DNA: TGTGCCAGCCAATTACTAGGACTAGCGGGGGGGCGAGAGACCCAGTACTTC
V: TRBV7-1
size: -
D: TRBD2
J: TRBJ2-5

CDR3: CASSDWGSYEQYF
DNA: TGTGCCAGCAGTGACTGGGGATCCTACGAGCAGTACTTC
V: TRBV2
size: -
D: -
J: TRBJ2-7

CDR3: CASSSDVRRNTEAFF
DNA: TGTGCCAGCAGCTCGGACGTACGACGGAACACTGAAGCTTTCTTT
V: TRBV5-6
size: -
D: -
J: TRBJ1-1

CDR3: CASRDTGKWGQPQHF
DNA: TGTGCCAGCAGAGATACAGGGAAGTGGGGTCAGCCCCAGCATTTT
V: TRBV27
size: few
D: -
J: TRBJ1-5

CDR3: CASTLGTSSYNSPLHF
DNA: TGTGCCAGCACCTTGGGGACTAGCTCCTATAATTCACCCCTCCACTTT
V: TRBV28
size: -
D: -
J: TRBJ1-6

CDR3: CASSAGLAGNTDTQYF
DNA: TGTGCCAGCAGCGCTGGTCTGGCGGGAAACACAGATACGCAGTATTTT
V: TRBV9
size: -
D: -
J: TRBJ2-3

CDR3: CASSLPLPPGGNEKLFF
DNA: TGTGCCAGCAGCTTGCCGCTCCCCCCGGGTGGGAATGAAAAACTGTTTTTT
V: TRBV7-9
size: -
D: -
J: TRBJ1-4

CDR3: CSVVVGGYEQYF
DNA: TGCAGCGTTGTTGTAGGGGGTTACGAGCAGTACTTC
V: TRBV29-1
size: many
D: -
J: TRBJ2-7

CDR3: CASSVEPAGAYEQYF
DNA: TGTGCCAGCAGCGTAGAGCCAGCGGGCGCTTACGAGCAGTACTTC
V: TRBV9
size: once
D: -
J: TRBJ2-7

CDR3: CASRLQGWGETQYF
DNA: TGCGCCAGCAGACTACAGGGTTGGGGGGAGACCCAGTACTTC
V: TRBV5-1
size: many
D: -
J: TRBJ2-5

CDR3: CSAPKRGTPRDTQYF
DNA: TGCAGTGCCCCTAAGCGGGGAACTCCGAGAGATACGCAGTATTTT
V: TRBV20-1
size: -
D: TRBD2
J: TRBJ2-3